Listed here are 21 T cell receptor beta chains from one sample, sequenced in a study of TIL therapy for anti-PD-1-resistant metastatic lung cancer. Time point meaning: pre-treatment sample, taken before nivolumab and TIL therapy. The libraries were made with immunoSEQ v3. TCRdb keeps only in-frame clones here, not all; method: immunoSEQ multiplex PCR. The sample has 50,000 to 60,000 clones; roughly four fifths are singletons. Sample: blood, taken at baseline. The receptors derive from a person aged 25-85 years with non-small cell lung cancer.

The CDR3 DNA follows: TGTGCCAGCAGCTTAGGACCGTCTAATTCACCCCTCCACTTT. It translates to CASSLGPSNSPLHF. V and J are TRBV5-6 and TRBJ1-6, with D unresolved. Germline CDR1 reads SGHDT; CDR2 reads YYEEEE. The CDR3 sequence is 14 residues long. With 2 bases removed from V and 6 bases from J, the gap between germline ends came to 9 bases.

The chain joins TRBV5-4 to TRBJ2-7, with D maybe TRBD2 (5 bases). Germline assignment: CDR1 SGHNT and CDR2 YYREEE (reference sequence). Trimming removed 4 bases from V and 0 bases from J, with 17 bases in between. The CDR3 totals 16 residues. The CDR3: CASSRFGGGSSYEQYF. In nucleotides, the CDR3 is TGTGCCAGCAGCCGCTTTGGCGGAGGCAGCTCCTACGAGCAGTACTTC.

The gene calls are TRBV7-9 and TRBJ1-2; TRBD1 agrees at 8 bases. Losses at the gene ends were 6 bases for V and 8 bases for J; bases not matched to a gene: 11. Per the germline V gene, CDR1 is SEHNR and CDR2 is FQNEAQ (reference sequence). The CDR3 is 14 amino acids. CDR3 region: CASSRDRGVGGYTF. In DNA form, the CDR3 reads TGTGCCAGCAGTCGCGACAGGGGTGTAGGAGGCTACACCTTC.

V gene TRBV13 combines with J gene TRBJ1-4; D gene uncertain. The CDR3 runs to 14 residues. Deletions cut 3 bases from V and 5 bases from J, with 10 bases between. Germline CDR1 is PRHDT and CDR2 is FYEKMQ (reference sequence). CDR3 sequence reads: CASSFRAENEKLFF. CDR3 coding DNA: TGTGCCAGCAGCTTTAGGGCAGAGAATGAAAAACTGTTTTTT. Full variable domain (rest looked up from reference TRBV13 and TRBJ1-4): AAGVIQSPRHLIKEKRETATLKCYPIPRHDTVYWYQQGPGQDPQFLISFYEKMQSDKGSIPDRFSAQQFSDYHSELNMSSLELGDSALYFCASSFRAENEKLFFGSGTQLSVL.

V and J are TRBV7-9 and TRBJ2-3; D not certain. There are 16 residues in the CDR3. Germline values: CDR1 SEHNR, CDR2 FQNEAQ (reference sequence). V was shortened by 10 bases and J by 0 bases, with 20 bases between the two germline ends. The CDR3 loop is CAIPPTDGPSTDTQYF. The CDR3 region has the DNA TGTGCCATACCCCCCACGGACGGACCAAGCACAGATACGCAGTATTTT.

The chain carries TRBV11-1 and TRBJ1-1, with TRBD1 as a possible D gene (5 bases). The CDR3 has 13 residues. The germline gives CDR1 SGHAT, CDR2 FQDESV (reference sequence). The V end was cut by 3 bases, the J end by 7 bases, with 12 bases between. CDR3 nucleotides: TGTGCCAGCAGCTTGGGCAGGGCCCTTGAAGCTTTCTTT. Translation gives CASSLGRALEAFF. Full variable domain (missing parts from reference TRBV11-1 and TRBJ1-1): EAEVAQSPRYKITEKSQAVAFWCDPISGHATLYWYRQILGQGPELLVQFQDESVVDDSQLPKDRFSAERLKGVDSTLKIQPAELGDSAMYLCASSLGRALEAFFGQGTRLTVV.

This clone was seen only a few times. The genes are TRBV10-2 and TRBJ1-3, with D perhaps matching TRBD1 (5 bases). V lost 8 bases and J lost 2, with 13 bases in between. Germline-derived CDR1 and CDR2 are WSHSY and SAAADI. There are 14 residues in the CDR3. The CDR3, as DNA: TGCGCCAGCGGGACGACTGGCGCTGGAAACACCATATATTTT. This gives the protein CASGTTGAGNTIYF.

The chain links TRBV27 to TRBJ2-4, with TRBD1 as a possible D gene (5 bases). The V end lost 8 bases, the J end lost 5 bases, and 13 bases lay between the germline ends. The CDR3 is 13 residues long. Per the germline V gene, CDR1 is MNHEY and CDR2 is SMNVEV (reference sequence). The CDR3 region is CASGPQGQNIQYF. The CDR3 region has the DNA TGTGCCAGCGGCCCCCAGGGTCAAAACATTCAGTACTTC.

The rearrangement links TRBV14 to TRBJ2-5; a weak D match, TRBD2 (6 bases). Germline loops: CDR1 SGHDN, CDR2 FVKESK. V dropped 5 bases and J dropped 5 bases, with 24 bases sitting between them. The CDR3 loop spans 17 amino acids. CDR3 region: CASSSLGRGPKGETQYF. DNA for the CDR3: TGTGCCAGCAGCTCCCTAGGGCGGGGCCCTAAGGGGGAGACCCAGTACTTC.

This clone was found a few times. The chain couples TRBV5-8 to TRBJ2-7; D is perhaps TRBD2 (6 bases). The CDR3 totals 18 residues. Trimming left V 0 bases short and J 5 bases short, with 24 bases between. From germline, CDR1 is SGHTS and CDR2 YDEGEE. For the CDR3, the DNA is TGTGCCAGCAGCTTGGCCTTTAGGTGGTGGGAGGCCCAGGACGAGCAGTACTTC. Translated: CASSLAFRWWEAQDEQYF.

This clone was seen only a few times. V and J are TRBV10-3 and TRBJ2-2; D is uncertain. Germline V gives CDR1 ENHRY, CDR2 SYGVKD. Trimming pared 8 bases from V and 7 bases from J, leaving 11 bases between. The CDR3 runs 12 residues. CDR3 region: CAIQPDGGELFF. The DNA of the CDR3 is TGTGCCATCCAGCCGGACGGCGGGGAGCTGTTTTTT.

The chain joins TRBV29-1 to TRBJ2-5; D might be TRBD1 (5 bases). The CDR3 is made up of 15 amino acids. The germline V and J ends were trimmed by 7 bases and 5 bases, with 23 bases remaining between them. CDR1 and CDR2 (germline): SQVTM, ANQGSEA. The chain's CDR3 is CSEQDQGGPGETQYF. For the CDR3, the DNA is TGCAGCGAGCAAGACCAGGGTGGGCCTGGGGAGACCCAGTACTTC.

The gene calls are TRBV9 and TRBJ2-7, with a possible D match to TRBD2 (5 bases). The CDR3 has 15 amino acids. The ends were cut back, 4 bases at V and 5 bases at J, with 19 bases in the middle. Germline loops: CDR1 SGDLS, CDR2 YYNGEE. For the CDR3, the DNA is TGTGCCAGCAGCTTCGGGATCGTGGCAGCAGACGAGCAGTACTTC. Amino acid sequence: CASSFGIVAADEQYF.

The chain combines TRBV6-6 with TRBJ2-3; 15 nucleotides align to TRBD2. Germline lookup yields CDR1 MNHNY and CDR2 SVGAGI (reference sequence). This CDR3 has 16 amino acids. The ends lost 2 bases at V and 3 bases at J; junction bases unmatched: 0. The CDR3 is CASSYGTSGGTDTQYF. DNA of the CDR3: TGTGCCAGCAGTTACGGGACTAGCGGGGGGACAGATACGCAGTATTTT.

V and J are TRBV11-2 and TRBJ2-7; the D gene is possibly TRBD1 (5 bases). There are 15 residues in the CDR3. Germline values: CDR1 SGHAT, CDR2 FQNNGV. Trimming left V 4 bases short and J 6 bases short, with 19 bases between. The CDR3 DNA follows: TGTGCCAGCAGCTCTACACCAACCCCAGGGTCCGAGCAGTACTTC. It specifies CASSSTPTPGSEQYF.

In nucleotides, the CDR3 is TGTGCCACCAGCAGTCACAGGGGGCCGAATCAGCCCCAGCATTTT. Encoded protein: CATSSHRGPNQPQHF. This chain links TRBV15 with TRBJ1-5; 9 bases agree with TRBD1. The CDR3 is made up of 15 amino acids. The J segment lost 4 bases and the V segment lost 3 bases, leaving 4 bases of the junction unmatched. Germline assignment: CDR1 LNHNV and CDR2 YYDKDF (reference sequence).

V is TRBV9 and J is TRBJ2-4, with TRBD2 matching over 7 bases. The CDR3 extends over 16 amino acids. Germline CDR1 reads SGDLS; CDR2 reads YYNGEE. V was clipped by 4 bases and J by 7 bases; unmatched bases: 14. For the CDR3, the DNA is TGTGCCAGCAGCCCCCGCGAAGGACTAGGTCTTAACATTCAGTACTTC. This translates into CASSPREGLGLNIQYF.

V and J are TRBV7-2 and TRBJ1-2; no clear D. Germline CDR1 is SGHTA and CDR2 is FQGNSA. The CDR3 is 14 amino acids. Between the trimmed V and J ends, which lost 5 bases and 5 bases, there was a span of 15 bases. The DNA for the CDR3 is TGTGCCAGCAGCCTCTGGGAGGGAGGGTATGGCTACACCTTC. This gives the protein CASSLWEGGYGYTF.

The chain joins TRBV28 to TRBJ2-2; D ambiguous. CDR3 length equals 16 residues. Trimming pared 6 bases from V and 0 bases from J, leaving 14 bases between. Germline-derived CDR1 and CDR2 are MDHEN and SYDVKM. This chain's CDR3 is CASSPPSSTNTGELFF. The CDR3 DNA is TGTGCCAGCAGCCCCCCCTCCAGCACGAACACCGGGGAGCTGTTTTTT.

CDR3: CASSIRPKNIQYF. CDR3 nucleotides: TGTGCCAGTAGTATAAGACCCAAAAACATTCAGTACTTC. This chain joins TRBV19 and TRBJ2-4; D remains ambiguous. The CDR3 loop spans 13 amino acids. Germline V gene data show CDR1 as LNHDA and CDR2 as SQIVND (reference sequence). The V gene lost 2 bases and the J gene lost 2 bases, with 4 bases spanning the gap. The variable domain in full, completed from reference TRBV19 and TRBJ2-4, reads DGGITQSPKYLFRKEGQNVTLSCEQNLNHDAMYWYRQDPGQGLRLIYYSQIVNDFQKGDIAEGYSVSREKKESFPLTVTSAQKNPTAFYLCASSIRPKNIQYFGAGTRLSVL.

For the CDR3, the DNA is TGTGCCAGCTCACCACGGGGGGCCCGGGAGCTGTTTTTT. Translating it yields CASSPRGARELFF. V is TRBV18 and J is TRBJ2-2; possibly TRBD1 or TRBD2 for D (6 bases each). V was pared by 1 base and J by 9 bases, with 9 bases between. The CDR3 covers 13 residues. Germline V lookup: CDR1 KGHSH, CDR2 LQKENI.